The 22 T cell receptor beta chains below all came from one sample that was sequenced in a study of neurological immune-mediated disorders (dated 2019 in TCRdb). Libraries were constructed by 5' RACE. Sequencer: Illumina HiSeq 2500. TCRdb trimmed public reads at Q25 via fastp, called clones via MiXCR and kept in-frame beta chains. Every distinct CDR3 protein forms one entry, paired with its most common genes and DNA. This sample lists more than 75,000 distinct CDR3 sequences; around 4.6% were detected once. Less than 2.5% of the sample is held by the ten biggest clonotypes. Sequencing used PBMCs. The receptors derive from a woman in her thirties with multiple sclerosis.

This clonotype appeared many times. The rearrangement links TRBV20-1 to TRBJ2-1; D gene ambiguous. CDR1 and CDR2 from the germline V gene are DFQATT and SNEGSKA (reference sequence). The CDR3 is 14 residues long. V was trimmed by 0 bases and J by 0 bases, leaving 6 bases between them. CDR3 DNA: TGCAGTGCTAGAGAGGCGAGCTCCTACAATGAGCAGTTCTTC. Translated: CSAREASSYNEQFF.

This clonotype was detected many times. This may come from a read error, since a much larger clone is one base off. The chain couples TRBV3-1 to TRBJ2-1, with 7 bases fitting TRBD2. The J segment lost 1 base and the V segment lost 3 bases, leaving 6 bases of the junction unmatched. The CDR3 has 16 amino acids. Germline values: CDR1 LGHDT, CDR2 YNNKEL (reference sequence). DNA for the CDR3: TGTGCCAGCAGCCAGCACGGGAGGAGATCCTACAATGAGCAGTTCTTC. Translation gives CASSQHGRRSYNEQFF.

This clonotype was seen repeatedly, ten times or more. The chain links TRBV5-6 to TRBJ2-7, with D perhaps matching TRBD1 (5 bases). Trimming took off 6 bases at V and 2 bases at J, with 18 bases between the two ends. This CDR3 has 15 residues. CDR1 and CDR2 (germline): SGHDT, YYEEEE. CDR3 protein: CASTQNYDRAYEQYF. CDR3 nucleotide sequence: TGTGCCAGCACCCAAAACTATGACAGAGCCTACGAGCAGTACTTC.

This clonotype appeared many times. The chain carries TRBV15 and TRBJ2-5; D is tentatively TRBD1 or TRBD2 (5 bases each). The CDR3 totals 15 residues. V lost 1 base to trimming and J lost 4 bases, with 13 bases between them. In germline, CDR1 is LNHNV, CDR2 YYDKDF (reference sequence). The CDR3 DNA is TGTGCCACCAGCAGAGTCCCAGGGACGCGAGAGACCCAGTACTTC. Its translation is CATSRVPGTRETQYF.

V usage is TRBV6-1 and J usage is TRBJ2-2; TRBD1 aligns across 7 bases. Germline-derived CDR1 and CDR2 are MNHNS and SASEGT. CDR3 length: 13 residues. Losses at the gene ends were 10 bases for V and 7 bases for J; bases not matched to a gene: 9. For the CDR3, the DNA is TGTGCCAACAGCCCGACAGGGTACGGGGAGCTGTTTTTT. Protein product: CANSPTGYGELFF.

This clonotype has ten or more counts. V gene TRBV5-1 combines with J gene TRBJ2-3; possibly TRBD2 for D (6 bases). Germline CDR1 reads SGHRS; CDR2 reads YFSETQ. The V gene lost 4 bases and the J gene lost 2 bases, with 20 bases spanning the gap. The CDR3 contains 17 residues. The CDR3 region is CASSPNQRAGLTDTQYF. The CDR3, as DNA: TGCGCCAGCAGCCCCAACCAGCGGGCGGGTCTCACAGATACGCAGTATTTT. Filled out from reference TRBV5-1 and TRBJ2-3, the complete variable domain reads KAGVTQTPRYLIKTRGQQVTLSCSPISGHRSVSWYQQTPGQGLQFLFEYFSETQRNKGNFPGRFSGRQFSNSRSEMNVSTLELGDSALYLCASSPNQRAGLTDTQYFGPGTRLTVL.

As for this clonotype: One end of the junction does not line up with germline, which may come from a read error. The chain has TRBV30 and TRBJ1-6, with unresolved D. From germline, CDR1 is GTSNPN and CDR2 SVGIG (reference sequence). CDR3 length: 15 residues. The CDR3 reads CAWSYVGSDLSPLHF. The CDR3, as DNA: TGTGCCTGGAGTTACGTCGGGTCTGACTTATCACCCCTACACTTT.

In its sample, this clonotype was seen many times. V gene TRBV5-1 combines with J gene TRBJ2-3, with D tentatively TRBD1 (5 bases). CDR3 size: 14 residues. Looked up from germline, CDR1 is SGHRS and CDR2 is YFSETQ. V gave up 4 bases and J gave up 0 bases, with 9 bases separating them. CDR3 coding DNA: TGCGCCAGCAGCACAGGCCCTAGCACAGATACGCAGTATTTT. This encodes CASSTGPSTDTQYF.

This clonotype appeared a few times. This chain joins TRBV5-1 and TRBJ1-2; 8 positions match TRBD1. With 0 bases clipped from V and 6 bases from J, the junction kept 4 bases outside the gene matches. The CDR3 consists of 14 residues. Per germline, CDR1 SGHRS and CDR2 YFSETQ. The CDR3 loop reads CASSLVGQGDGYTF. As DNA, the CDR3 is TGCGCCAGCAGCTTGGTAGGACAGGGCGATGGCTACACCTTC.

This clonotype was counted many times. The chain links TRBV27 to TRBJ1-6, with 7 nucleotides matching TRBD1. In germline, CDR1 is MNHEY, CDR2 SMNVEV (reference sequence). Trimming at V came to 5 bases and at J to 6 bases, leaving 4 bases not matched to a gene. The CDR3 covers 14 residues. This chain's CDR3 is CASSNRGFNSPLHF. CDR3 nucleotide sequence: TGTGCCAGCAGTAACAGGGGATTTAATTCACCCCTCCACTTT.

This clonotype was seen repeatedly, ten times or more. This chain uses TRBV5-1 with TRBJ2-7, with 9 bases fitting TRBD2. V dropped 0 bases and J dropped 3; count of bases not matched to a gene: 7. Germline assignment: CDR1 SGHRS and CDR2 YFSETQ. The CDR3 spans 16 residues. The CDR3 region has the DNA TGCGCCAGCAGCTTGGATACCGCTAGCGGGATCTACGAGCAGTACTTC. Encoded protein: CASSLDTASGIYEQYF.

The gene calls are TRBV7-6 and TRBJ1-4, with 7 bases lining up with TRBD1. This CDR3 has 13 residues. V shed 6 bases, J shed 6 bases, and the junction held 4 bases outside the gene matches. Germline loops: CDR1 SGHVS, CDR2 FNYEAQ. The CDR3 reads CASRDGTDEKLFF. The DNA of the CDR3 is TGTGCCAGCAGGGATGGGACAGATGAAAAACTGTTTTTT.

In its sample, this clonotype was seen a few times. This chain links TRBV12-3 or TRBV12-4 with TRBJ1-2; 11 nucleotides match TRBD1. The CDR3 has 16 amino acids. J gave up 6 bases and V 4 bases, and 10 bases lay outside the gene matches. CDR3 loop: CASSSHTSGQGDGYTF. DNA for the CDR3: TGTGCCAGCAGTTCCCATACCTCGGGACAGGGGGATGGCTACACCTTC.

The table lists this clonotype with many counts. The chain combines TRBV5-1 with TRBJ2-1; no firm D call. CDR3 size: 16 residues. V was cut by 0 bases and J by 1 base, with 11 bases left in between. CDR1 and CDR2 from the germline V gene are SGHRS and YFSETQ. This chain's CDR3 is CASSLVAAGSYNEQFF. As DNA, the CDR3 is TGCGCCAGCAGCTTGGTGGCCGCCGGATCCTACAATGAGCAGTTCTTC.

This clonotype occurred many times. The V and J genes are TRBV10-3 and TRBJ2-1, with no clear D. Trimming removed 3 bases from V and 6 bases from J, with 9 bases in between. This CDR3 contains 13 residues. The germline V gene encodes CDR1 ENHRY and CDR2 SYGVKD. The CDR3 here is CAISDGPPNEQFF. Written as DNA, the CDR3 is TGTGCCATCAGTGACGGCCCACCCAATGAGCAGTTCTTC.

CDR3 sequence (DNA): TGTGCCAGCAGCTTAGCGGCGGGAACTGTAGAGACCCAGTACTTC. Translated, it gives CASSLAAGTVETQYF. The chain recombines TRBV7-6 with TRBJ2-5; TRBD2 might be the D (6 bases). The CDR3 has 15 amino acids. The V end was cut by 0 bases, the J end by 4 bases, with 12 bases between. Germline V gives CDR1 SGHVS, CDR2 FNYEAQ. Full variable domain (outside the CDR3, taken from reference TRBV7-6 and TRBJ2-5): GAGVSQSPRYKVTKRGQDVALRCDPISGHVSLYWYRQALGQGPEFLTYFNYEAQQDKSGLPNDRFSAERPEGSISTLTIQRTEQRDSAMYRCASSLAAGTVETQYFGPGTRLLVL.

Many counts were recorded for this clonotype. The chain uses TRBV14 and TRBJ2-1, with unresolved D. With 5 bases removed from V and 9 bases from J, the gap between germline ends came to 17 bases. The CDR3 loop spans 14 amino acids. CDR1 and CDR2 (germline): SGHDN, FVKESK. CDR3 nucleotide sequence: TGTGCCAGCAGCGAAAGGCTTACTTCGGCTGAGCAGTTCTTC. It codes for CASSERLTSAEQFF.

This clonotype was counted ten times or more. The V call is TRBV10-3, the J call TRBJ1-5, with a weak D call TRBD1 (6 bases). The CDR3 spans 17 residues. V was cut by 3 bases and J by 3 bases, with 18 bases left in between. Germline CDR1 reads ENHRY; CDR2 reads SYGVKD. The CDR3 is CAISERLGQGYNQPQHF. The CDR3 DNA reads as TGTGCCATCAGTGAACGGTTGGGACAAGGTTACAATCAGCCCCAGCATTTT.

A remark on this clonotype: This sequence may be a read error, since a much larger clone differs from it by one base. The chain couples TRBV20-1 to TRBJ2-5; the match to TRBD1 covers 8 bases. CDR3 length: 14 amino acids. CDR1 is DFQATT and CDR2 is SNEGSKA in the germline V gene (reference sequence). The DNA of the CDR3 is TGCAGTGCTAGTGGACAGGGACCCCAAGAGAACCAGTACTTC. Protein: CSASGQGPQENQYF.

This clonotype was recorded at least ten times. This rearrangement joins TRBV5-1 to TRBJ2-1; no firm D call. The CDR3 length is 13 residues. V lost 2 bases and J 10 bases, leaving 13 bases between the germline ends. The germline V gene encodes CDR1 SGHRS and CDR2 YFSETQ. This CDR3 reads CASSLLGLAEQFF. Here the CDR3 DNA reads TGCGCCAGCAGCTTATTAGGTTTGGCCGAGCAGTTCTTC.

This rearrangement joins TRBV20-1 to TRBJ1-4, with no clear D. Germline assignment: CDR1 DFQATT and CDR2 SNEGSKA (reference sequence). The CDR3 has 14 residues. V lost 0 bases, J lost 4 bases, and 9 bases lay in between. The CDR3 DNA reads TGCAGTGCTAGAGATCGGGGAAGTAATGAAAAACTGTTTTTT. Translation gives CSARDRGSNEKLFF.

The sample holds many counts of this clonotype. V gene TRBV5-6 combines with J gene TRBJ2-7, with 8 bases aligning to TRBD1. Germline CDR1 is SGHDT and CDR2 is YYEEEE. J gave up 13 bases and V 2 bases, and 14 bases lay outside the gene matches. The CDR3 loop spans 14 amino acids. CDR3 coding DNA: TGTGCCAGCAGCTTCCCCGGATCGGACAGGGCTGAATACGTC. Translating gives CASSFPGSDRAEYV.